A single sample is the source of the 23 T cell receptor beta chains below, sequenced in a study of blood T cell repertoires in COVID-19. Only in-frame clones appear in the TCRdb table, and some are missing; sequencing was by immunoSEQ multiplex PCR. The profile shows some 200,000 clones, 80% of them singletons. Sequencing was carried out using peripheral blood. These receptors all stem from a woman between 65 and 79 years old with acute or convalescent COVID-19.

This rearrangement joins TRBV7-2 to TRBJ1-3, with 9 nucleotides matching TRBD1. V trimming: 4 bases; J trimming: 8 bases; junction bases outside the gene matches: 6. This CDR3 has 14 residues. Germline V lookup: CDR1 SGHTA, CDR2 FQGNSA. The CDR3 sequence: CASSSGQGSDTIYF. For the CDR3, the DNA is TGTGCCAGCAGCTCCGGACAGGGGTCAGACACCATATATTTT.

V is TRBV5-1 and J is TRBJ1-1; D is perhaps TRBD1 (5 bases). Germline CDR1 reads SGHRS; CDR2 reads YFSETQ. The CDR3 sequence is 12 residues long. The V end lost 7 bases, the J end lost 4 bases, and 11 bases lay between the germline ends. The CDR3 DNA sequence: TGCGCCAGCTCTAGCGGGGGCACTGAAGCTTTCTTT. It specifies CASSSGGTEAFF.

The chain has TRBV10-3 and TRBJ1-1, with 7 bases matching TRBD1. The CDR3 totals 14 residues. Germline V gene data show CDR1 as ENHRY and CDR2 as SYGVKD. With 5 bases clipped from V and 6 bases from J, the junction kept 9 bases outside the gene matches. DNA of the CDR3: TGTGCCATCAGTACCGACAGGGATGGGGCTGAAGCTTTCTTT. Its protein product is CAISTDRDGAEAFF.

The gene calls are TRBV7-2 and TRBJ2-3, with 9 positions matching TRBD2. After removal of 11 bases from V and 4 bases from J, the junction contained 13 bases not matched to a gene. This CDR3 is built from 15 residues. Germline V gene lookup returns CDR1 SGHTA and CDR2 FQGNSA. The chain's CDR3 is CAAARAGGPPDTQYF. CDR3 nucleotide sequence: TGTGCCGCTGCTCGGGCGGGAGGGCCTCCAGATACGCAGTATTTT.

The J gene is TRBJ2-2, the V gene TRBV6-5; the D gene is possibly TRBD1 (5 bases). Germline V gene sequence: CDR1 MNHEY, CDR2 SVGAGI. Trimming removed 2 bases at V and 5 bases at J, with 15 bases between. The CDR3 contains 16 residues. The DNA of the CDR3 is TGTGCCAGCAGTTACGGGCAGGGCCAGTGGACCGGGGAGCTGTTTTTT. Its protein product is CASSYGQGQWTGELFF.

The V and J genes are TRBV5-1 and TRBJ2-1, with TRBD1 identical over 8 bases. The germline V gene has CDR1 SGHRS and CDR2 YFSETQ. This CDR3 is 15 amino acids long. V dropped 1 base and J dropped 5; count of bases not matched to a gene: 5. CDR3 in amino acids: CASSLSPGQDNEQFF. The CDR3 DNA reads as TGCGCCAGCAGCTTGTCACCGGGACAGGACAATGAGCAGTTCTTC.

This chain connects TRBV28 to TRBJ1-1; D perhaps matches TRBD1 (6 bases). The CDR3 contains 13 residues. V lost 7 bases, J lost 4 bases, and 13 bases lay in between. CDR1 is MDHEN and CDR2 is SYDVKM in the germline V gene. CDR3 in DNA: TGTGCCAGCACACATTCAGGGGCCACTGAAGCTTTCTTT. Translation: CASTHSGATEAFF.

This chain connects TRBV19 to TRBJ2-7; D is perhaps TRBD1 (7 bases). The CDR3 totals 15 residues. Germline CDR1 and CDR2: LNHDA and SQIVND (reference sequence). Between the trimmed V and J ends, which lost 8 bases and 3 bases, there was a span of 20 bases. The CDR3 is CASAPPGGLSYEQYF. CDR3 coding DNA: TGTGCCAGTGCCCCTCCAGGGGGACTGAGCTACGAGCAGTACTTC.

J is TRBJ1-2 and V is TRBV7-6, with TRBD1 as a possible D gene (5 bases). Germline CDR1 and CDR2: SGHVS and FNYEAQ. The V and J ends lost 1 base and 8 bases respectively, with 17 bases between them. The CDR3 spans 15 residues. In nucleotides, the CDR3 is TGTGCCAGCAGCTTAGGTGGGACCTTAGGAGGGGGCTACACCTTC. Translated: CASSLGGTLGGGYTF.

The CDR3 bases are TGCGCCAGCAGCTTAGGGGGACCCTACAATGAGCAGTTCTTC. Its protein is CASSLGGPYNEQFF. The V and J genes are TRBV5-1 and TRBJ2-1, with D possibly being TRBD1 (6 bases). V shed 2 bases and J shed 2 bases, with 8 bases lying between them. From germline, CDR1 is SGHRS and CDR2 YFSETQ. The CDR3 length is 14 residues.

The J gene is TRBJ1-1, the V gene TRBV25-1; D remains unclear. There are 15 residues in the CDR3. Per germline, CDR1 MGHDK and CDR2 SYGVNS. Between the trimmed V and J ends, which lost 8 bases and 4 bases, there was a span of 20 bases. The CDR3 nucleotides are TGTGCCAGCGGCCGAGGGTCCTCCTGGGGCACTGAAGCTTTCTTT. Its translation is CASGRGSSWGTEAFF. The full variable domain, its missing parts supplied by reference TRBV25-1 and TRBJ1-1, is EADIYQTPRYLVIGTGKKITLECSQTMGHDKMYWYQQDPGMELHLIHYSYGVNSTEKGDLSSESTVSRIRTEHFPLTLESARPSHTSQYLCASGRGSSWGTEAFFGQGTRLTVV.

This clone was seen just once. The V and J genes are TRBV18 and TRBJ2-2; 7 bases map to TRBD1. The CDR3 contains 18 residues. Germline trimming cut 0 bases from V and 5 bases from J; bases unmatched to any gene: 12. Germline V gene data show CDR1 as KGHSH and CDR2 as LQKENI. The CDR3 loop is CASSPPRSGTVKTGELFF. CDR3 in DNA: TGTGCCAGCTCACCACCTCGCTCGGGGACAGTAAAAACCGGGGAGCTGTTTTTT.

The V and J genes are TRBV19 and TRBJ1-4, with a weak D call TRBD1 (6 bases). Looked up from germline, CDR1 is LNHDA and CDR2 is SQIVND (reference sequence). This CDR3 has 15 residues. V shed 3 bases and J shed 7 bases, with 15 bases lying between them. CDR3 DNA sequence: TGTGCCAGTAGTATTGACGGGGGGCAAGGTGAAAAACTGTTTTTT. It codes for CASSIDGGQGEKLFF.

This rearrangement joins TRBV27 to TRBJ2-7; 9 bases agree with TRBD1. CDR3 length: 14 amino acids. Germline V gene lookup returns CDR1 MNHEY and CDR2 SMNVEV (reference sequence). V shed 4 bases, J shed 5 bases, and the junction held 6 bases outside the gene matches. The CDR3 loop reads CASSSGTGNDEQYF. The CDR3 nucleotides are TGTGCCAGCAGTTCCGGGACAGGGAACGACGAGCAGTACTTC.

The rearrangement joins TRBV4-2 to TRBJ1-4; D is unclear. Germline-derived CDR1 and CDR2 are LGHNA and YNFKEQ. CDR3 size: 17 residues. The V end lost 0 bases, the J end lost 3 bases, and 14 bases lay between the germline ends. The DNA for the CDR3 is TGTGCCAGCAGCCAAGATCCCGGAGATGGTCCTAATGAAAAACTGTTTTTT. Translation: CASSQDPGDGPNEKLFF.

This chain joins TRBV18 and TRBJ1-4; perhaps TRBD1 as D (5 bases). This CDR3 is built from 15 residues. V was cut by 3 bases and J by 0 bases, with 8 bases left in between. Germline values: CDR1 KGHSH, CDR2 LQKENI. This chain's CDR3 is CASSPGLATNEKLFF. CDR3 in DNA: TGTGCCAGCTCACCGGGACTTGCAACTAATGAAAAACTGTTTTTT.

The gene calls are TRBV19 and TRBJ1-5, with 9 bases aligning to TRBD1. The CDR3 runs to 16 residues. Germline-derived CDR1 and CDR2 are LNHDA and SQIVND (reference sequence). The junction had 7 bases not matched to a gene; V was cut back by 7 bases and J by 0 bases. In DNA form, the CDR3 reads TGTGCCAGTACGCCGGACAGGGGCTATAGCAATCAGCCCCAGCATTTT. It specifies CASTPDRGYSNQPQHF.

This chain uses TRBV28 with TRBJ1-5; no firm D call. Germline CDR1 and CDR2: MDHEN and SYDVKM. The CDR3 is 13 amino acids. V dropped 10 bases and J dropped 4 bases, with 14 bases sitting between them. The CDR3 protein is CAIAGPVNQPQHF. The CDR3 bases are TGTGCCATCGCGGGCCCAGTTAATCAGCCCCAGCATTTT. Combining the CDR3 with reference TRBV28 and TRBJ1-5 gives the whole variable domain DVKVTQSSRYLVKRTGEKVFLECVQDMDHENMFWYRQDPGLGLRLIYFSYDVKMKEKGDIPEGYSVSREKKERFSLILESASTNQTSMYLCAIAGPVNQPQHFGDGTRLSIL.

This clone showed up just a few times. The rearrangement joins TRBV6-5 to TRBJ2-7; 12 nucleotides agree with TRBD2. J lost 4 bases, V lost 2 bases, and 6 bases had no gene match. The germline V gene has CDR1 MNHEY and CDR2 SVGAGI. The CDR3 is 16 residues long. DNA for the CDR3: TGTGCCAGCAGTTACAAGACTAGCGGGAGTTGTTACGAGCAGTACTTC. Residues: CASSYKTSGSCYEQYF.

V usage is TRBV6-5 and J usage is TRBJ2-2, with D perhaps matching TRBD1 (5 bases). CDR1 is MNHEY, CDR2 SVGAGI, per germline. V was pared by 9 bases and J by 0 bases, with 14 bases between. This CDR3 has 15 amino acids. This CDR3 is CASRQGASNTGELFF. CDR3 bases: TGTGCCAGTAGACAAGGGGCTTCGAACACCGGGGAGCTGTTTTTT.

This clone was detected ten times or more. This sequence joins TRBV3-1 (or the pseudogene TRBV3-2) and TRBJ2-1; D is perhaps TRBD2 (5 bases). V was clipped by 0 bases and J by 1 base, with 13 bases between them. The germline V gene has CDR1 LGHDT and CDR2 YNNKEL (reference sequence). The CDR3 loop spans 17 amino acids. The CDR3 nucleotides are TGTGCCAGCAGCCAAGATCCGGTACTAGTTTCCTACAATGAGCAGTTCTTC. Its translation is CASSQDPVLVSYNEQFF.

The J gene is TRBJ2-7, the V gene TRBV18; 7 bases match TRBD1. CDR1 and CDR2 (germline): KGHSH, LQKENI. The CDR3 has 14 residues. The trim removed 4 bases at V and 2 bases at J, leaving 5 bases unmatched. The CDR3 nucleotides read TGTGCCAGCTCACTAGGGGGACAGACCTACGAGCAGTACTTC. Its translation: CASSLGGQTYEQYF.

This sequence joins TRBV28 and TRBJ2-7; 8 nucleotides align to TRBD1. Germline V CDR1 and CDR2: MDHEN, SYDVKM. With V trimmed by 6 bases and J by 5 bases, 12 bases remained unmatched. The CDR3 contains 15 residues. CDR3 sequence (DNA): TGTGCCAGCAGCTCCGAACGGACAGGGATGCACGAGCAGTACTTC. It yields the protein CASSSERTGMHEQYF.